This T cell receptor (beta chain) was found in a study of cytomegalovirus exposure and HLA in healthy donors. Of note for this clone: Its antigen remains unknown.

With 60 Vbeta and 13 Jbeta primers, the PCR was carried out. Some clones are missing from TCRdb's copy, which holds only in-frame ones; the method was immunoSEQ multiplex PCR. The sample yields approximately 140,000 clones, approximately 80% seen once. The CDR3 consists of 15 residues. CDR1 is MDHEN, CDR2 SYDVKM, per germline. Losses at the gene ends were 2 bases for V and 3 bases for J; bases not matched to a gene: 5. General study results and limits: The authors excluded some V segments, including TRBV6-2 and TRBV6-3, as indistinguishable.

Sequencing used PBMCs. The chain is built from TRBV28 and TRBJ2-7; the match to TRBD2 covers 9 bases. The sequence derives from a woman aged 40 to 55 in good health and CMV-seropositive. CDR3 protein: CASSLGTSIFYEQYF. The DNA of the CDR3 is TGTGCCAGCAGTTTAGGGACTAGCATCTTCTACGAGCAGTACTTC.